This T cell receptor (beta chain) came from a study of T cells after yellow fever vaccination. In TCRdb, the 5' RACE reads were re-called with MiXCR into one record per CDR3 protein. The table has some 300,000 distinct CDR3 sequences, around 8.1% seen once; the top ten hold around 17%. Germline V gene data show CDR1 as SQVTM and CDR2 as ANQGSEA. This CDR3 has 16 amino acids. V gave up 0 bases and J gave up 5 bases; unmatched junction bases: 10. This clonotype was sampled from a man between 18 and 35 years old who received the YFV17D yellow fever vaccine. This chain links TRBV29-1 with TRBJ2-5; 9 bases agree with TRBD2. Material: PBMCs, obtained approximately 47 days after the first yellow fever vaccination. The CDR3 DNA sequence: TGCAGCGTTGAAGATCAGGCGGGGGGGAGGGAGGAGACCCAGTACTTC. This sequence encodes CSVEDQAGGREETQYF.